This TCR beta chain was identified during a study of T-cell reconstitution after alpha-beta-depleted transplantation in children. Study-wide results and caveats: The authors attributed T-cell counts and diversity one year after transplant mostly to newly produced T cells.

Unique molecular identifiers were used in preparing the TCRbeta library. TCRdb redid the calling of the PCR reads with MiXCR, one entry per CDR3 protein. The profile shows more than 300,000 distinct CDR3 sequences, around 15% of them singletons. On this clonotype: The antigen is unknown.

CDR3 size: 15 residues. The germline V and J ends were trimmed by 5 bases and 2 bases, with 12 bases remaining between them. Per germline, CDR1 SGHVS and CDR2 FQNEAQ. The rearrangement uses TRBV7-8 and TRBJ1-4, with D perhaps TRBD1 (6 bases). The starting material was PBMCs, mostly from graft donor cells, obtained 360 days after TCRalphabeta/CD19-depleted stem cell transplant. The origin of this receptor is a male patient between 2 and 10 years old who had a stem cell transplant for acute lymphoblastic leukemia, so the T cells may come from the graft donor. The CDR3 nucleotides read TGTGCCAGCAGCCTTTACAGGGCGACTAATGAAAAACTGTTTTTT. Amino acid sequence: CASSLYRATNEKLFF.